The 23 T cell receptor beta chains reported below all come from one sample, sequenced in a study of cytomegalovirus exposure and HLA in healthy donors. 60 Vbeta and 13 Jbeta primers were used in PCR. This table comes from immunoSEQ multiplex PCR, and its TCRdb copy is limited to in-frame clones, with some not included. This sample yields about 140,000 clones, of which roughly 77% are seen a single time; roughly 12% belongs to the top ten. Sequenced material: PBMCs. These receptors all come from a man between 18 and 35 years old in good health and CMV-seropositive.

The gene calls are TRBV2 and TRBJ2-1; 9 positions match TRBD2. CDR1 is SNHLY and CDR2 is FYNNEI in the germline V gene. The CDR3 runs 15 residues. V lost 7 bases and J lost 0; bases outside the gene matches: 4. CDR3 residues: CASTDSGSSYNEQFF. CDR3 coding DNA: TGTGCCAGCACCGATAGCGGGAGCTCCTACAATGAGCAGTTCTTC.

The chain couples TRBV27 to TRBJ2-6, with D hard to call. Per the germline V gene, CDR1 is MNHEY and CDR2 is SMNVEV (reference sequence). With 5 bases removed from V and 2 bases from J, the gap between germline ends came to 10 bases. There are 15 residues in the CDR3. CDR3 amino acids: CASSLLLAGANVLTF. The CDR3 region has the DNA TGTGCCAGCAGTCTCCTTCTAGCTGGGGCCAACGTCCTGACTTTC.

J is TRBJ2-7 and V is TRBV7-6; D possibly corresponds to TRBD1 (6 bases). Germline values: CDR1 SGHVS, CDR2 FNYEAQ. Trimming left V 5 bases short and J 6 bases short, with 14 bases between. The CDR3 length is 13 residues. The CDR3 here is CASSPPGTREQYF. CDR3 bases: TGTGCCAGCAGCCCCCCCGGGACACGCGAGCAGTACTTC.

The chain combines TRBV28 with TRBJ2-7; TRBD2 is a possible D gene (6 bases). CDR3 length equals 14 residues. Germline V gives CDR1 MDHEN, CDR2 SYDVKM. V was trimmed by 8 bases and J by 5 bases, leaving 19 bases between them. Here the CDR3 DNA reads TGTGCCAGCCGAACCGGGAGCCCCCCCCACGAGCAGTACTTC. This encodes CASRTGSPPHEQYF.

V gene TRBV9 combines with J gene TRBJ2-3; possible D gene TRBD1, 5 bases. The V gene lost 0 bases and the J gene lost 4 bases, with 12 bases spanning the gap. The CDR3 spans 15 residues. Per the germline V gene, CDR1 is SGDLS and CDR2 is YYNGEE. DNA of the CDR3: TGTGCCAGCAGCGTAGGGACATCAACGGCAGATACGCAGTATTTT. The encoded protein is CASSVGTSTADTQYF.

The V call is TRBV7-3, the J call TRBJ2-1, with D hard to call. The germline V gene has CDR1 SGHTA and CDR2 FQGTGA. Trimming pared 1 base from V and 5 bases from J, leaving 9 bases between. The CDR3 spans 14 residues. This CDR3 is CASSLSSEHNEQFF. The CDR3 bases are TGTGCCAGCAGCTTAAGTTCAGAACACAATGAGCAGTTCTTC.

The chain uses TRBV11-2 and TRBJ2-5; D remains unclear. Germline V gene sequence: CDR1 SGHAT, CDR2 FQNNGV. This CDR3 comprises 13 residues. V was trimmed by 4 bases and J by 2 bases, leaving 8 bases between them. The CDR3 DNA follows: TGTGCCAGCAGCTATGAAGCGCAAGAGACCCAGTACTTC. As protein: CASSYEAQETQYF.

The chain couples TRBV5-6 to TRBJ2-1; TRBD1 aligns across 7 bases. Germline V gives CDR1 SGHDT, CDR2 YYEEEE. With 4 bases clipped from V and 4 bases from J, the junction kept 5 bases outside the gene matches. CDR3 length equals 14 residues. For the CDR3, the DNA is TGTGCCAGCAGCCAAACAGGGGAATACAATGAGCAGTTCTTC. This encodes CASSQTGEYNEQFF.

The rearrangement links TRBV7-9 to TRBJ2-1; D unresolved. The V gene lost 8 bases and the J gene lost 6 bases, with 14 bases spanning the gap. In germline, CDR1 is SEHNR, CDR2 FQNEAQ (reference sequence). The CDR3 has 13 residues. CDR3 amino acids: CASQAYTGNEQFF. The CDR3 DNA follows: TGTGCCAGCCAAGCTTATACGGGCAATGAGCAGTTCTTC.

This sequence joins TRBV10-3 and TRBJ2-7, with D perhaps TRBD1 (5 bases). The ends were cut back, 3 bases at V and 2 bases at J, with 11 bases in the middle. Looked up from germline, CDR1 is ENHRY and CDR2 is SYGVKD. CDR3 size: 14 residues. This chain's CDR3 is CAISDTTGTYEQYF. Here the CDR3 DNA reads TGTGCCATCAGTGATACTACAGGTACCTACGAGCAGTACTTC.

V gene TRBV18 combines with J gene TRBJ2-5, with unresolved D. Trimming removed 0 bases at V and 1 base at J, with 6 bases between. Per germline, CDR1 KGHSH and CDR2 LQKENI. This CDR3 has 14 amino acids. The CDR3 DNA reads TGTGCCAGCTCACCACCCCCTAGCCAAGAGACCCAGTACTTC. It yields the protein CASSPPPSQETQYF.

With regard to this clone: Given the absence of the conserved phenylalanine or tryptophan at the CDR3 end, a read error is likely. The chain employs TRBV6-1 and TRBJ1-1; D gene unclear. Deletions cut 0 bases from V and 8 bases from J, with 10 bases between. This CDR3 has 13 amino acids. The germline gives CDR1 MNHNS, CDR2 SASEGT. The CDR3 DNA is TGTGCCAGCAGTGAAGCGAGGGCCGGGGAAGCTTTCCTT. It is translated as CASSEARAGEAFL.

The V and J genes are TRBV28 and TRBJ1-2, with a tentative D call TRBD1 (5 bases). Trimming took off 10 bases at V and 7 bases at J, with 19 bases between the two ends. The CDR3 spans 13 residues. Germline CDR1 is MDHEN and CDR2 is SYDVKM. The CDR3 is CATQTGTYIGYTF. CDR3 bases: TGTGCCACACAAACCGGGACTTATATTGGCTACACCTTC.

The CDR3 sequence: CASSQFRDLLTEAFF. The CDR3 region has the DNA TGTGCCAGCAGTCAGTTCCGGGACTTACTTACTGAAGCTTTCTTT. The chain carries TRBV6-5 and TRBJ1-1; possible D gene TRBD1, 5 bases. Trimming took 5 bases from V and 5 from J, leaving 18 bases between them. This CDR3 contains 15 residues. CDR1 is MNHEY, CDR2 SVGAGI, per germline.

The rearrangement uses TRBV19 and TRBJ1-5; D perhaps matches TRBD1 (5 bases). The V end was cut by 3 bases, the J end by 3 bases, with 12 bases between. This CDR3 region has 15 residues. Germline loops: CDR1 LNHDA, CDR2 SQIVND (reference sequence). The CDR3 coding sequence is TGTGCCAGTAGTATGGGTGGGGCCCCCAATCAGCCCCAGCATTTT. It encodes CASSMGGAPNQPQHF.

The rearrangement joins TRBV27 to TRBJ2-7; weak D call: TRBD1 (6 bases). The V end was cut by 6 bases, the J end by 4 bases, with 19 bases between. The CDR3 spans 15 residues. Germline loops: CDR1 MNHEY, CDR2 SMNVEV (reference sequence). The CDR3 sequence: CASSRQTGSIYEQYF. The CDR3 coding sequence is TGTGCCAGCAGCCGACAAACAGGGAGCATTTACGAGCAGTACTTC.

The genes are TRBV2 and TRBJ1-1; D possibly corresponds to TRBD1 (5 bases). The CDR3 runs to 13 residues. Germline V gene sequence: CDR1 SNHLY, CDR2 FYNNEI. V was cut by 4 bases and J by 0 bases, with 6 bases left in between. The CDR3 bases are TGTGCCAGCAGTGGACAGATGAACACTGAAGCTTTCTTT. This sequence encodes CASSGQMNTEAFF.

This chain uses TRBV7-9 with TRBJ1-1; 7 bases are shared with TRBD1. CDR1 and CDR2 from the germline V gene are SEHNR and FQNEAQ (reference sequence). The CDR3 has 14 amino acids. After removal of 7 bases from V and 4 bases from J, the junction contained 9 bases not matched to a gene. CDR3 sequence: CASTTTGAVTEAFF. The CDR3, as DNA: TGTGCCAGCACCACTACAGGGGCTGTCACTGAAGCTTTCTTT.

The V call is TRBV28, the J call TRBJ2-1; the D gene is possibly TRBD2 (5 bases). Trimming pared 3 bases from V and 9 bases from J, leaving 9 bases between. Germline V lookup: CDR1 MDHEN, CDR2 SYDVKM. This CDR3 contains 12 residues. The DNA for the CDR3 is TGTGCCAGCAGTTTCCGTCGGGGTGAGCAGTTCTTC. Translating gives CASSFRRGEQFF. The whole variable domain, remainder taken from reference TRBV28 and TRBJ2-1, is DVKVTQSSRYLVKRTGEKVFLECVQDMDHENMFWYRQDPGLGLRLIYFSYDVKMKEKGDIPEGYSVSREKKERFSLILESASTNQTSMYLCASSFRRGEQFFGPGTRLTVL.

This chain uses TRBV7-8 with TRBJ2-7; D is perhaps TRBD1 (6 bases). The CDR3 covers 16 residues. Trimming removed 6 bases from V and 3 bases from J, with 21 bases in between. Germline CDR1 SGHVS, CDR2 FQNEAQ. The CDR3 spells CASSRFTLGQNYEQYF. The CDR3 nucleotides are TGTGCCAGCAGTCGATTTACCCTTGGACAGAACTACGAGCAGTACTTC.

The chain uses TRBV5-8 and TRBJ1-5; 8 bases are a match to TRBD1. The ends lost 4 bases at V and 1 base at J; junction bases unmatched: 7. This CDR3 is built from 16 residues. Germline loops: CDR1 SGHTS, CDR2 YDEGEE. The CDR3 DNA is TGTGCCAGCAGCCCTAGACAGGGGAGAAGCAATCAGCCCCAGCATTTT. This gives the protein CASSPRQGRSNQPQHF.

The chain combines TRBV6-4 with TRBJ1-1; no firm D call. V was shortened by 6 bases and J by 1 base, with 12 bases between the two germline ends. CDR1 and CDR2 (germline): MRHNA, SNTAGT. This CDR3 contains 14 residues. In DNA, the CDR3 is TGTGCCAGCAGGACCGCGGCCAAGAACACTGAAGCTTTCTTT. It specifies CASRTAAKNTEAFF.

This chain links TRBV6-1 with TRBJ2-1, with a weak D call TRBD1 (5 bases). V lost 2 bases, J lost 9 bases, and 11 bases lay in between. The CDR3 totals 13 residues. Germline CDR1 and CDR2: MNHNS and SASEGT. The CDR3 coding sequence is TGTGCCAGCAGTGAACAGGGTCTGGGTGAGCAGTTCTTC. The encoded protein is CASSEQGLGEQFF.